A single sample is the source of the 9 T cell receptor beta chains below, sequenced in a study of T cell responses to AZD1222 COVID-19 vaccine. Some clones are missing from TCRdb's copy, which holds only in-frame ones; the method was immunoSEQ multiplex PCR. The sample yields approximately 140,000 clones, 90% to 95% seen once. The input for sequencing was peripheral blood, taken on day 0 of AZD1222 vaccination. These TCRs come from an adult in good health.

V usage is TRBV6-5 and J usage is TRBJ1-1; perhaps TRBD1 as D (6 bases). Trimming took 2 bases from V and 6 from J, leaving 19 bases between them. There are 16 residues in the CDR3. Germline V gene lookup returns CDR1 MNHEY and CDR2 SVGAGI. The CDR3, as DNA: TGTGCCAGCAGTTACCGTGGAATCGGGGGGCAATCTGAAGCTTTCTTT. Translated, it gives CASSYRGIGGQSEAFF.

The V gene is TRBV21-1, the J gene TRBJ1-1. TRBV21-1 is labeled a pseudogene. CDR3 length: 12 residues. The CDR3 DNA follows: TGTGCCAGCAGGGCAGGGAGCACTGAAGCTTTCTTT. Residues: CASRAGSTEAFF.

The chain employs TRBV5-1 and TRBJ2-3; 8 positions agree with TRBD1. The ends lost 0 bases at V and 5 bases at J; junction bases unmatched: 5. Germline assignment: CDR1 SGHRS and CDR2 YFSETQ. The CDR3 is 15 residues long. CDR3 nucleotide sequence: TGCGCCAGCAGCTTGGGTCAGGGGGCAGTAGATACGCAGTATTTT. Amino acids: CASSLGQGAVDTQYF. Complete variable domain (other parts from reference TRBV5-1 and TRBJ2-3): KAGVTQTPRYLIKTRGQQVTLSCSPISGHRSVSWYQQTPGQGLQFLFEYFSETQRNKGNFPGRFSGRQFSNSRSEMNVSTLELGDSALYLCASSLGQGAVDTQYFGPGTRLTVL.

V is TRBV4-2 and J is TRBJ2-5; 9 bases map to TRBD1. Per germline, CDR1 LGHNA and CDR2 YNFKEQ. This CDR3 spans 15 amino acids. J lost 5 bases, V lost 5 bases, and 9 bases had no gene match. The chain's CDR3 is CASSSPGTGTETQYF. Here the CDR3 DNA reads TGTGCCAGCAGCTCACCCGGGACAGGGACGGAGACCCAGTACTTC.

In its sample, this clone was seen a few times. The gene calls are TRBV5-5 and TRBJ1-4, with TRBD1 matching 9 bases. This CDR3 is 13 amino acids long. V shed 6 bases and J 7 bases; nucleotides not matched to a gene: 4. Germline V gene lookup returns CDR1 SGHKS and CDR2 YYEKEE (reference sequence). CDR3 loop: CASNRDRAEKLFF. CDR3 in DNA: TGTGCCAGCAACCGGGACAGGGCTGAAAAACTGTTTTTT.

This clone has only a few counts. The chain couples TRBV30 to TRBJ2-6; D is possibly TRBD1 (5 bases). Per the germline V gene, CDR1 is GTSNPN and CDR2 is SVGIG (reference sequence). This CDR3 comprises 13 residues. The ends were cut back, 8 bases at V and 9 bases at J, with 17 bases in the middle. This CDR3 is CAGKTERNNVLTF. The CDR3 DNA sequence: TGTGCCGGTAAGACAGAGAGAAACAACGTCCTGACTTTC.

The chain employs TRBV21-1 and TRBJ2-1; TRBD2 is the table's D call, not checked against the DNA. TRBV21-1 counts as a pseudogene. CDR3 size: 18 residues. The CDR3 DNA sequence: TGTGCCAGCAGCAAGACTCCTAGCGGGAGGGAATCCTACAATGAGCAGTTCTTC. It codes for CASSKTPSGRESYNEQFF.

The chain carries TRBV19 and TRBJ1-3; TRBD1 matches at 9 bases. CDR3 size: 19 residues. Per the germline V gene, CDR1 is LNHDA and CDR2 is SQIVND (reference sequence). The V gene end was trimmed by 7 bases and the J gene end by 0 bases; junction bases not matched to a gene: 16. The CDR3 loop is CASTGATGGAYLSGNTIYF. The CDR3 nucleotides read TGTGCCAGTACCGGGGCAACAGGGGGCGCTTATCTCTCTGGAAACACCATATATTTT.

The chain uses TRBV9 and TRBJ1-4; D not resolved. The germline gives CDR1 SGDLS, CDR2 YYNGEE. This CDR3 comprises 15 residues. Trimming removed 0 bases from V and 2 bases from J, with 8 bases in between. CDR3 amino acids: CASSVGPLTNEKLFF. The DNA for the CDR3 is TGTGCCAGCAGCGTAGGCCCCCTCACTAATGAAAAACTGTTTTTT.